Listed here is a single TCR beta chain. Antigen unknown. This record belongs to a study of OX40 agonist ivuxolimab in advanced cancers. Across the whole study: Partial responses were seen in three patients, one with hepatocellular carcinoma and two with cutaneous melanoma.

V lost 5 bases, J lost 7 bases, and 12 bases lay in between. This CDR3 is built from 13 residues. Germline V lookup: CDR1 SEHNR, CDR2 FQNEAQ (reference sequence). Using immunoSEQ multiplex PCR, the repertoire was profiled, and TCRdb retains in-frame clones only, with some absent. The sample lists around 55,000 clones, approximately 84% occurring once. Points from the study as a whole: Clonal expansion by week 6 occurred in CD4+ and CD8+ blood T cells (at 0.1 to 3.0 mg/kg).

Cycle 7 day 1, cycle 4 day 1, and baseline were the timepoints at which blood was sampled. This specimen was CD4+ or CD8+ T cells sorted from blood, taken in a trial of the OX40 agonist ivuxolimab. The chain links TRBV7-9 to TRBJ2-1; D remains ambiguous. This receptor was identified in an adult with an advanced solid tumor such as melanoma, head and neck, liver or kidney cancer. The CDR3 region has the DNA TGTGCCAGCAGCCAGCTGGATCGGAATGAGCAGTTCTTC. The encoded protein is CASSQLDRNEQFF.